The clone carrying this T cell receptor beta chain was recorded at least ten times. These data come from a study of regulatory T cells in long-lasting Graves disease. The ends lost 6 bases at V and 13 bases at J; junction bases unmatched: 11. Germline CDR1 MNHEY, CDR2 SMNVEV (reference sequence). The CDR3 sequence is 14 residues long. Building of the TCR beta libraries involved iRepertoire HTBI primers and Arm-PCR of CDR3 regions. A single record per CDR3 protein comes from TCRdb applying MiXCR to the multiplex PCR reads. The sample consists of 320,000 or so distinct CDR3 sequences, about 18% of them appearing once. Described time point: newly diagnosed GD, antithyroid drugs for less than 3 months. The TCR library was made from RNA that had been extracted from PBMCs in TRIzol.

This clonotype originated in a female donor with Graves disease. The chain is built from TRBV27 and TRBJ1-6, with TRBD1 matching 8 bases. The input for sequencing was peripheral blood mononuclear cells (PBMCs), taken at new diagnosis, from a patient treated with antithyroid drugs. The DNA for the CDR3 is TGTGCCAGCAGGTCCCCAGGGGGCGCTTCTCCCCTCCACTTT. This encodes CASRSPGGASPLHF.